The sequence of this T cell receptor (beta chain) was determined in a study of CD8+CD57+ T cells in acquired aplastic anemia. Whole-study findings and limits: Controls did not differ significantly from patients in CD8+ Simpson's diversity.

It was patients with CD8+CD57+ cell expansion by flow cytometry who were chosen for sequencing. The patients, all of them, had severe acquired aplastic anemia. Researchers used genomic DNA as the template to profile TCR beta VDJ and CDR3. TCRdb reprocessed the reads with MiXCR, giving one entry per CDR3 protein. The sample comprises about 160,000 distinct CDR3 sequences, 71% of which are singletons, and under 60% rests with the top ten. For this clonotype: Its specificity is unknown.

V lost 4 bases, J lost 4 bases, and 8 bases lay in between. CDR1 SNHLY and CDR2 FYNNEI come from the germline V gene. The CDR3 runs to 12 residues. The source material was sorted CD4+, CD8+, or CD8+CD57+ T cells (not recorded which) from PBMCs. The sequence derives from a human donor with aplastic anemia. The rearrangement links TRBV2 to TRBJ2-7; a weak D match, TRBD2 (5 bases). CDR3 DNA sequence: TGTGCCAGCAGTGCGGGATATTACGAGCAGTACTTC. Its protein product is CASSAGYYEQYF.